A single TCR beta chain is shown here with its context. The antigen is unknown. The data are from a study of shared clonotypes between healthy human individuals. Study information: The study drew on two women and a few men aged 18 to 49 as donors. Study results and caveats: When naive CD4 clonotypes were compared across several donors, about 4.8% were shared. Richness estimates generally favored naive over memory subsets.

Data came from immunoSEQ multiplex PCR; TCRdb stores just in-frame clones and leaves some out. Here the sample spans hundreds of thousands of clones, around 78% being singletons. Input material: memory CD4+ T cells sorted from blood. Subset given: CD45RA-negative fraction. The receptor was derived from a woman aged 30 to 39 in good health.

CDR3 amino acids: CASSPRLAGAEEQYF. DNA for the CDR3: TGTGCCAGCAGTCCTCGACTAGCGGGAGCGGAGGAGCAGTACTTC. This chain joins TRBV28 and TRBJ2-7; 12 positions agree with TRBD2. The germline V gene has CDR1 MDHEN and CDR2 SYDVKM. The CDR3 sequence is 15 residues long. The V gene end was trimmed by 5 bases and the J gene end by 7 bases; junction bases not matched to a gene: 9.